What follows describes a single T cell receptor beta chain. Original data processing: Estimation of nucleated cell counts was performed using reference gene primer amplification. Libraries were prepared by immunoSEQ multiplex PCR; TCRdb keeps only in-frame clonotypes and omits some of them. The V and J calls and clone size come from that table; D and trimming were worked out from the DNA. The repertoire holds about 55,000 clones, with more than 90% as singletons. This entry is derived from a study of blood T cell repertoires in COVID-19. About the research overall: Samples taken during acute and convalescent COVID-19 were collected in the United States, Italy and Spain. T cells, B-cell-depleted T cells, or PBMCs supplied cDNA or gDNA.

The CDR3 contains 15 residues. From germline, CDR1 is LNHDA and CDR2 SQIVND (reference sequence). Trimming removed 4 bases from V and 0 bases from J; junction bases left unmatched: 3. This TCR came from a man aged 50 or older with active COVID-19. Sequenced input: peripheral blood. This rearrangement joins TRBV19 to TRBJ2-7; 10 positions agree with TRBD2. The CDR3 reads CASSTRTSGSYEQYF. In nucleotides, the CDR3 is TGTGCCAGTAGTACCCGGACTAGCGGCTCCTACGAGCAGTACTTC. The full variable domain, in which reference TRBV19 and TRBJ2-7 provide the parts outside the CDR3, is DGGITQSPKYLFRKEGQNVTLSCEQNLNHDAMYWYRQDPGQGLRLIYYSQIVNDFQKGDIAEGYSVSREKKESFPLTVTSAQKNPTAFYLCASSTRTSGSYEQYFGPGTRLTVT.